The 8 T cell receptor beta chains below all came from one sample that was sequenced in a study of radiation and T cells in renal cell carcinoma (dated by TCRdb to 2020 to 2021). Library preparation was by the immunoSEQ multiplex PCR assay. As stored in TCRdb, this immuneACCESS dataset retains in-frame rearrangements with V and J assigned. A fraction of the clones does not appear; measured against another copy, unresolved V genes explain less than half of the discrepancy, and the remainder lacks a known reason. The sample data list some 150,000 clones, and 80% to 90% of these were observed just once. The ten top clones hold less than 20% of the sample. This specimen's time point label, interpreted: blood 4 weeks post-SBRT, at nephrectomy. The sample's treatment or condition label, in plain terms: 15 Gy SBRT to primary tumor, nephrectomy 4 weeks later. The sequences come from blood, collected from a patient whose treatment included radiotherapy and nephrectomy. Receptor source: a woman in her forties or fifties with renal cell carcinoma.

In this sample, this clone turned up a few times. V and J are TRBV4-1 and TRBJ1-5, with D maybe TRBD1 (6 bases). V was cut by 4 bases and J by 6 bases, with 22 bases left in between. Germline V gene sequence: CDR1 MGHRA, CDR2 YSYEKL. The CDR3 is made up of 17 amino acids. As DNA, the CDR3 is TGCGCCAGCAGCCGGACGATTATTCGGGGGCCGGGTCAGCCCCAGCATTTT. Protein: CASSRTIIRGPGQPQHF.

This chain links TRBV6-5 with TRBJ1-2; weak D call: TRBD1 (5 bases). Germline V gives CDR1 MNHEY, CDR2 SVGAGI. There are 14 residues in the CDR3. The V gene lost 0 bases and the J gene lost 4 bases, with 9 bases spanning the gap. CDR3 bases: TGTGCCAGCAGTTACTCGATCAGGGCCTATGGCTACACCTTC. Protein: CASSYSIRAYGYTF.

The chain uses TRBV12-5 and TRBJ2-5; TRBD1 matches at 8 bases. The V and J ends lost 7 bases and 3 bases, in that order; junction bases with no gene match: 4. Germline CDR1 and CDR2: LGHNT and FRNRAP. This CDR3 spans 13 amino acids. The CDR3 DNA is TGTGCTAGTGCTCTGACAGGGGAAGAGACCCAGTACTTC. Protein sequence: CASALTGEETQYF.

The rearrangement joins TRBV28 to TRBJ2-5; possibly TRBD2 for D (5 bases). The CDR3 is made up of 14 amino acids. Between the trimmed V and J ends, which lost 5 bases and 7 bases, there was a span of 17 bases. Germline CDR1 MDHEN, CDR2 SYDVKM. The CDR3 DNA reads as TGTGCCAGCAGTCCGGAACCGGAGGCAGGGACCCAGTACTTC. Amino acids: CASSPEPEAGTQYF.

The V gene is TRBV7-3, the J gene TRBJ2-7, with 15 bases aligning to TRBD2. The V gene end was trimmed by 5 bases and the J gene end by 5 bases; junction bases not matched to a gene: 7. The germline V gene has CDR1 SGHTA and CDR2 FQGTGA. This CDR3 has 16 amino acids. CDR3 bases: TGTGCCAGCAGCATGGGACTAGCGGGAGGTCTCGACGAGCAGTACTTC. This gives the protein CASSMGLAGGLDEQYF.

The rearrangement joins TRBV7-2 to TRBJ1-5, with D unclear. The germline V gene encodes CDR1 SGHTA and CDR2 FQGNSA. Trimming pared 5 bases from V and 0 bases from J, leaving 14 bases between. The CDR3 has 16 residues. CDR3 in DNA: TGTGCCAGCAGCCCCCTGGTGGGCTATAGCAATCAGCCCCAGCATTTT. Translation gives CASSPLVGYSNQPQHF.

The V and J genes are TRBV9 and TRBJ2-4; 9 bases map to TRBD1. The germline CDR1 and CDR2 sequences are SGDLS and YYNGEE. The V segment lost 4 bases and the J segment 2 bases; nucleotides outside the gene matches: 10. There are 17 residues in the CDR3. CDR3: CASSFSGTGSTKNIQYF. The CDR3 DNA reads TGTGCCAGCAGCTTCTCCGGGACAGGGAGTACCAAAAACATTCAGTACTTC.

As DNA, the CDR3 is TGTGCCAGCAGCGTAGATCAGGGCAATGAGCAGTTCTTC. This gives the protein CASSVDQGNEQFF. This chain connects TRBV9 to TRBJ2-1, with D tentatively TRBD1 (5 bases). This CDR3 has 13 amino acids. Per the germline V gene, CDR1 is SGDLS and CDR2 is YYNGEE. Trimming took off 0 bases at V and 6 bases at J, with 7 bases between the two ends.